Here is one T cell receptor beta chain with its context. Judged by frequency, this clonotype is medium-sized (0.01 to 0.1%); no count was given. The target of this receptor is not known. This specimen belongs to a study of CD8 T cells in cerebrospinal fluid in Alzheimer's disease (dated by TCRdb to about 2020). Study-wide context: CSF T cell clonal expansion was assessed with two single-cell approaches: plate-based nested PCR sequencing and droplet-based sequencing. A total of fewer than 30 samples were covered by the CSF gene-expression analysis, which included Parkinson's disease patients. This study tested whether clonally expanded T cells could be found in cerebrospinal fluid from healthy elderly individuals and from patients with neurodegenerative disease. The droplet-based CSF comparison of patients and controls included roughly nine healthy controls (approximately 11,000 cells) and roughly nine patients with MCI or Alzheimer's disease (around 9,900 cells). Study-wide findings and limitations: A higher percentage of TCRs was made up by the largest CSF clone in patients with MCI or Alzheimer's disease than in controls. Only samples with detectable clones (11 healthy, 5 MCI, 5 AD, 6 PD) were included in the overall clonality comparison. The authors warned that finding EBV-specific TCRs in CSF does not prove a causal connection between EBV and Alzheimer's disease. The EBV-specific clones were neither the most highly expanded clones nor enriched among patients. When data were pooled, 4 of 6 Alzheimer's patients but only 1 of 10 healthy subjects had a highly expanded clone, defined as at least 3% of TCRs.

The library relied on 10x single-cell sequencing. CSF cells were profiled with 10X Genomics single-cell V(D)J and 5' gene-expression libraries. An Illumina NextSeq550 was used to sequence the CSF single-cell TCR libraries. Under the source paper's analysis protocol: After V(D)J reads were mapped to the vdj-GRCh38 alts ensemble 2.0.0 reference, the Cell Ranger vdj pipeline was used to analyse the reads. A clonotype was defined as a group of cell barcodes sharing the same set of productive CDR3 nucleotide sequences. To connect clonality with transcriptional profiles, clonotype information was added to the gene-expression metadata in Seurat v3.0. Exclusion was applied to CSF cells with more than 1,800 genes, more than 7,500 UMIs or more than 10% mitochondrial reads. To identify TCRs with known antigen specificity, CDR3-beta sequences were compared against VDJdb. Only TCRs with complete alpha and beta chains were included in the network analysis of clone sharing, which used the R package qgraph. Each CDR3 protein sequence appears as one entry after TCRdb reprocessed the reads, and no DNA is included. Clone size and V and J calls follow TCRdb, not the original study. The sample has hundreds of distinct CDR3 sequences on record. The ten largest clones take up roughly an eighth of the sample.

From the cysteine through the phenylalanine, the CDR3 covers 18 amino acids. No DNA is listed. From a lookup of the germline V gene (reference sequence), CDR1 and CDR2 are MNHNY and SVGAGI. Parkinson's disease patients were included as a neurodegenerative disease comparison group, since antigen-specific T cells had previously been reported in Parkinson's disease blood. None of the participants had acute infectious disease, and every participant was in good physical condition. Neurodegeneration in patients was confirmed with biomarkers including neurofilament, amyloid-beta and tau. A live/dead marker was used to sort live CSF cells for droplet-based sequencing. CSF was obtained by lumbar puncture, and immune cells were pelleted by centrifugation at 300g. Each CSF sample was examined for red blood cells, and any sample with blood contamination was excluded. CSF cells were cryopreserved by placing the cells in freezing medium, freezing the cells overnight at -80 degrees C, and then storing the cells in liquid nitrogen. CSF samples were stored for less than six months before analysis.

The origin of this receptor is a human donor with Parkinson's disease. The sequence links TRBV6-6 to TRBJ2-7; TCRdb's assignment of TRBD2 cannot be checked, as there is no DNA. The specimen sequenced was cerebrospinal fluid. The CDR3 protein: CASSSPGLAGGPTYEQYF.